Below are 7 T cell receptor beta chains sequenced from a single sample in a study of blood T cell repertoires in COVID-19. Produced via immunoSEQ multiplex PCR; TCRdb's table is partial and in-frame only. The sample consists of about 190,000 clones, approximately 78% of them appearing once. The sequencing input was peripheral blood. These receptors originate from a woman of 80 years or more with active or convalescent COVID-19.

CDR3 region: CAISEAVTGELFF. The CDR3 DNA is TGTGCCATCAGTGAGGCGGTAACCGGGGAGCTGTTTTTT. V is TRBV10-3 and J is TRBJ2-2; D is unclear. Germline V gene lookup returns CDR1 ENHRY and CDR2 SYGVKD. Trimming left V 2 bases short and J 5 bases short, with 6 bases between. The CDR3 extends over 13 amino acids.

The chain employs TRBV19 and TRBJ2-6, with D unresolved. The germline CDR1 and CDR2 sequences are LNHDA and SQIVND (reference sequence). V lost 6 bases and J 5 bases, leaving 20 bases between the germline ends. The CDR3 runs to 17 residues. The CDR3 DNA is TGTGCCAGTAGAATCTCTTCAGGCCTCGTCTGGGCCAACGTCCTGACTTTC. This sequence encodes CASRISSGLVWANVLTF.

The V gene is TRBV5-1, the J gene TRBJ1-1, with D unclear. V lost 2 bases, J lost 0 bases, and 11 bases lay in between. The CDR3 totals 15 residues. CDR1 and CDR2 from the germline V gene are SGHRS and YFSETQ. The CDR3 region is CASSFSGFMNTEAFF. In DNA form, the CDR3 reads TGCGCCAGCAGCTTCTCCGGGTTCATGAACACTGAAGCTTTCTTT.

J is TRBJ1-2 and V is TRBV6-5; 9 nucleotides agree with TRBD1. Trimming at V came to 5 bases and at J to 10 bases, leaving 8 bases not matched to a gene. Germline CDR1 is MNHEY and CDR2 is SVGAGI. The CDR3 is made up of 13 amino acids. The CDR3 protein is CASSRTGEIDYTF. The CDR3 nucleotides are TGTGCCAGCAGTCGGACAGGGGAAATAGACTACACCTTC.

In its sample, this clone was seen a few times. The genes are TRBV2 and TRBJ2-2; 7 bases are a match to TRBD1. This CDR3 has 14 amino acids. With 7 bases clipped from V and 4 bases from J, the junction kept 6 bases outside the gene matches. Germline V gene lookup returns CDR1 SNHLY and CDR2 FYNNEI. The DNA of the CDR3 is TGTGCCAGCACCTGGGCAGGGGGCACCGGGGAGCTGTTTTTT. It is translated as CASTWAGGTGELFF.

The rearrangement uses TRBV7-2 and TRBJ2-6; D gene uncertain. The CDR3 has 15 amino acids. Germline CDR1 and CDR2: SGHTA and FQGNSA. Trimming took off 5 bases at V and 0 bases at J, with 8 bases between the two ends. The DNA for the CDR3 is TGTGCCAGCAGCCCCCTACGCTCTGGGGCCAACGTCCTGACTTTC. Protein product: CASSPLRSGANVLTF.

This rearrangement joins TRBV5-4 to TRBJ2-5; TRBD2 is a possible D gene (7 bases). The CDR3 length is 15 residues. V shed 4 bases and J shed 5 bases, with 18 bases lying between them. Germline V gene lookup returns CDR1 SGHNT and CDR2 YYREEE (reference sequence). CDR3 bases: TGTGCCAGCAGCCCGGATGGGGGGGCAGGGGAGACCCAGTACTTC. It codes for CASSPDGGAGETQYF.